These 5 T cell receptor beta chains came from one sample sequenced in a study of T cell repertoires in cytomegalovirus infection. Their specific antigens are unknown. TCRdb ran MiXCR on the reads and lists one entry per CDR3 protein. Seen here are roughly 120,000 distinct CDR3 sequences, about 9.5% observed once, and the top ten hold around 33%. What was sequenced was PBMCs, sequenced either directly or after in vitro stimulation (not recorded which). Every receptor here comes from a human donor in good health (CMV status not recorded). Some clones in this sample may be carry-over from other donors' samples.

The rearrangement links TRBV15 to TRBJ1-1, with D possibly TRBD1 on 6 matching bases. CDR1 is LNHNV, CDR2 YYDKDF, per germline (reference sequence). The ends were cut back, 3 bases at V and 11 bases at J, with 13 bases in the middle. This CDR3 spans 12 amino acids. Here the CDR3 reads CATSSYQGRAFF. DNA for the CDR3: TGTGCCACCAGCAGCTACCAGGGGAGGGCTTTCTTT.

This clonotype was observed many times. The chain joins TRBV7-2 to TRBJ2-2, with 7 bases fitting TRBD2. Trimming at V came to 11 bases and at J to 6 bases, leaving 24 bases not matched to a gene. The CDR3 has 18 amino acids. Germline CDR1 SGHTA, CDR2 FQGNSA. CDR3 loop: CAYKLRGRGLVTPGELFF. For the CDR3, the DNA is TGTGCCTACAAGCTTAGGGGACGCGGACTAGTTACCCCCGGGGAGCTGTTTTTT.

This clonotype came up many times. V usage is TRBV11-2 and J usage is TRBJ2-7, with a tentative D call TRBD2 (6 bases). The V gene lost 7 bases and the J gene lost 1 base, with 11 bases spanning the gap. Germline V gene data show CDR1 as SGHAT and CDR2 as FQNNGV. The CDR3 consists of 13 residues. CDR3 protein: CASTSAGSYEQYF. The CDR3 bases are TGTGCCAGCACCTCAGCGGGTTCCTACGAGCAGTACTTC.

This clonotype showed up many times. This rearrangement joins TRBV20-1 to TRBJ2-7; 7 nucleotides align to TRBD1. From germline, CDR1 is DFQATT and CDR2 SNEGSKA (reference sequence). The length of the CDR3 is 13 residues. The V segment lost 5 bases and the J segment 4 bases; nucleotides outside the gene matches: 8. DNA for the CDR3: TGCAGTGCTGACCGCCCAGGGGGTTACGAGCAGTACTTC. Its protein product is CSADRPGGYEQYF.

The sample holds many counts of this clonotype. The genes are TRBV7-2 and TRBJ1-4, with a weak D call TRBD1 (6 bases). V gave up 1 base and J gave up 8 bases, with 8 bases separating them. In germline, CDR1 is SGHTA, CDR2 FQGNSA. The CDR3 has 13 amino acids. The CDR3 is CASSLEGGEKLFF. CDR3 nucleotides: TGTGCCAGCAGCTTAGAAGGGGGGGAAAAACTGTTTTTT.